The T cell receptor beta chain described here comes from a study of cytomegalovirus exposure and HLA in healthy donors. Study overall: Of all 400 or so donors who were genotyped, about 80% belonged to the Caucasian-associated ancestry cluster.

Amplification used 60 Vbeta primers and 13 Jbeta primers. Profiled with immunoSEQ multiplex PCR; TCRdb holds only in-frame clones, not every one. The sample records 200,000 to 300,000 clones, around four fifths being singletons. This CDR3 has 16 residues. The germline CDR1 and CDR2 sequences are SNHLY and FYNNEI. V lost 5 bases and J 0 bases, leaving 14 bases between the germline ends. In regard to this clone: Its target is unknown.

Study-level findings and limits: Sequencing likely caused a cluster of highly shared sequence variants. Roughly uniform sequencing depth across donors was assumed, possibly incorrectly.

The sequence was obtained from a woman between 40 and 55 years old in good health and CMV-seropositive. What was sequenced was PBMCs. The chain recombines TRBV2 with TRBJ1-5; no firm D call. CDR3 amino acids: CASSRDVPNSNQPQHF. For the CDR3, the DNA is TGTGCCAGCAGTCGGGATGTTCCTAATAGCAATCAGCCCCAGCATTTT.